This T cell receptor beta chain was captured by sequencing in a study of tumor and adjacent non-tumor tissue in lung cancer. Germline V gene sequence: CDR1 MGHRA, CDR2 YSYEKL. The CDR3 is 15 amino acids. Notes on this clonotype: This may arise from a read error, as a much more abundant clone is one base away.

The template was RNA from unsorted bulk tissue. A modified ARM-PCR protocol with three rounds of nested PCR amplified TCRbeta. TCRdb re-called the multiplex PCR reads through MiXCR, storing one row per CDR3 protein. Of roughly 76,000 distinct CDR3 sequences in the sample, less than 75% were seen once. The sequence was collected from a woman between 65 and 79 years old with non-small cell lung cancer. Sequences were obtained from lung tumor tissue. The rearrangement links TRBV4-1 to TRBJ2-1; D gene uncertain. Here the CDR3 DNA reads TGCGCCAGCAGTCCGACCGCCGGTGGCTACAATGAGCTGTTCTTC. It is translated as CASSPTAGGYNELFF.